This TCR beta chain was recorded in a study of blood T cell repertoires in COVID-19. Looked up from germline, CDR1 is MNHEY and CDR2 is SVGEGT. The CDR3 is 17 residues long. Trimming at V came to 7 bases and at J to 5 bases, leaving 15 bases not matched to a gene. Per the original data handling: Reference gene primer amplification gave estimated nucleated cell counts. Generated by immunoSEQ multiplex PCR, the TCRdb table keeps only in-frame clones and is missing some. Clone size and V and J calls were adopted from that table, with D and trimming inferred from the DNA. Among about 340,000 clones, 86% were seen once, and the ten largest hold approximately 4.4%. Everyone who took part was roughly 18 to 89 years old, and they came from over 20 US areas. Participant-reported clinical history was the basis for cohort assignment.

Sample: PBMCs or T cells enriched from blood (not recorded which). The rearrangement joins TRBV6-2 or TRBV6-3 to TRBJ2-2; 8 bases agree with TRBD2. The receptor was derived from a woman aged 40 to 50 with acute COVID-19. CDR3 sequence: CASTPPGGRDSTGELFF. CDR3 coding DNA: TGTGCCAGCACCCCCCCGGGGGGGCGCGATAGTACCGGGGAGCTGTTTTTT.